The 21 T cell receptor beta chains below all came from one sample that was sequenced in a study of vaccination and CD4 T cells after COVID-19. Their antigens remain unidentified. As for treatment: approximately 9-day PBMC culture with coronavirus spike peptide pools or control peptides (ViraFEST assay). Sequencing of the DNA from cultured CD4+ T cells was carried out with the Oncomine TCR Beta short-read assay. One entry per CDR3 protein, called by TCRdb with MiXCR from the PCR reads. The sample carries under 15,000 distinct CDR3 sequences, 52% recorded once. The sample was CD4+ T cells from blood, cultured in vitro. The source of these receptors is a human donor who had recovered from COVID-19.

This chain links TRBV15 with TRBJ1-1, with 9 bases lining up with TRBD1. The CDR3 is 14 residues long. Germline CDR1 is LNHNV and CDR2 is YYDKDF (reference sequence). V dropped 1 base and J dropped 8; count of bases not matched to a gene: 5. As DNA, the CDR3 is TGTGCCACCAGCAGAGTCACAGGGGGCGGGGAAGCTTTCTTT. It is translated as CATSRVTGGGEAFF.

The chain couples TRBV6-5 to TRBJ2-3; D perhaps matches TRBD2 (5 bases). Trimming cost V 0 bases and J 0 bases, with 13 bases left between them. The CDR3 totals 17 residues. Germline V CDR1 and CDR2: MNHEY, SVGAGI. The CDR3 spells CASSYSRLAPSTDTQYF. CDR3 nucleotide sequence: TGTGCCAGCAGTTACTCGCGCTTAGCGCCTAGCACAGATACGCAGTATTTT.

This chain uses TRBV6-2 or TRBV6-3 with TRBJ2-2, with D unclear. CDR3 length equals 14 residues. V lost 2 bases to trimming and J lost 7 bases, with 11 bases between them. Germline V gene data show CDR1 as MNHEY and CDR2 as SVGEGT. The CDR3 DNA reads as TGTGCCAGCAGTTACGCCTGGCGTAGCGGGGAGCTGTTTTTT. As protein: CASSYAWRSGELFF.

The CDR3 protein is CASRFQETQYF. CDR3 sequence (DNA): TGTGCCTCCCGTTTTCAAGAGACCCAGTACTTC. V is TRBV10-3 and J is TRBJ2-5; D ambiguous. The CDR3 is 11 residues long. Germline assignment: CDR1 ENHRY and CDR2 SYGVKD. The ends were cut back, 11 bases at V and 2 bases at J, with 9 bases in the middle.

V is TRBV11-3 and J is TRBJ2-2; the D call may be TRBD1 or TRBD2 (6 bases each). Trimming shortened V by 8 bases and J by 5 bases, and 18 bases separated the two germline ends. The CDR3 runs 15 residues. Germline V gene lookup returns CDR1 SGHNT and CDR2 YENEEA. CDR3 loop: CASRGGTDRTGELFF. The CDR3 DNA sequence: TGTGCCAGCCGAGGGGGGACCGACAGAACCGGGGAGCTGTTTTTT.

The chain joins TRBV7-3 to TRBJ2-2; D ambiguous. The V end lost 7 bases, the J end lost 0 bases, and 3 bases lay between the germline ends. The CDR3 contains 12 residues. The V gene's germline CDR1 is SGHTA and CDR2 FQGTGA. Here the CDR3 reads CASTANTGELFF. CDR3 DNA sequence: TGTGCCAGCACCGCGAACACCGGGGAGCTGTTTTTT. The whole variable domain, filled in from reference TRBV7-3 and TRBJ2-2, reads GAGVSQTPSNKVTEKGKYVELRCDPISGHTALYWYRQSLGQGPEFLIYFQGTGAADDSGLPNDRFFAVRPEGSVSTLKIQRTERGDSAVYLCASTANTGELFFGEGSRLTVL.

This clonotype was counted a few times. The rearrangement joins TRBV7-2 to TRBJ1-1; D is possibly TRBD1 (5 bases). V was clipped by 2 bases and J by 7 bases, with 14 bases between them. The CDR3 runs to 14 residues. The germline CDR1 and CDR2 sequences are SGHTA and FQGNSA. CDR3 DNA: TGTGCCAGCAGCTTAACGGGGACCGCGAGTGAAGCTTTCTTT. Its translation: CASSLTGTASEAFF.

The rearrangement links TRBV6-5 to TRBJ2-3; TRBD2 aligns across 10 bases. CDR3 length equals 16 residues. The trim removed 0 bases at V and 2 bases at J, leaving 2 bases unmatched. Germline V CDR1 and CDR2: MNHEY, SVGAGI. CDR3 nucleotides: TGTGCCAGCAGTTACTCAGCGGGAGGGTACACAGATACGCAGTATTTT. Its protein product is CASSYSAGGYTDTQYF.

This clonotype has just a few counts. V and J are TRBV30 and TRBJ1-5; 8 bases agree with TRBD1. This CDR3 has 15 residues. CDR1 GTSNPN and CDR2 SVGIG come from the germline V gene (reference sequence). Trimming took 0 bases from V and 5 from J; bases not matched to a gene: 6. The CDR3 bases are TGTGCCTGGAGTGTAGACGGGACAGGCCATCAGCCCCAGCATTTT. Translation gives CAWSVDGTGHQPQHF.

The CDR3 region is CATSDARTSGRDEQFF. CDR3 bases: TGTGCCACCAGTGACGCGCGGACTAGCGGTCGGGATGAGCAGTTCTTC. The V and J genes are TRBV24-1 and TRBJ2-1; 10 bases fit TRBD2. Trimming took 4 bases from V and 8 from J; bases not matched to a gene: 10. There are 16 residues in the CDR3. CDR1 is KGHDR and CDR2 is SFDVKD in the germline V gene.

In DNA, the CDR3 is TGCAGTGCTCAGCCCGGGACTAGGAGCAATGAGCAGTTCTTC. Protein product: CSAQPGTRSNEQFF. The chain recombines TRBV20-1 with TRBJ2-1; 8 bases are a match to TRBD2. From germline, CDR1 is DFQATT and CDR2 SNEGSKA (reference sequence). J lost 6 bases, V lost 5 bases, and 9 bases had no gene match. The CDR3 has 14 amino acids.

The chain combines TRBV7-8 with TRBJ1-6; TRBD1 agrees at 7 bases. V dropped 2 bases and J dropped 4; count of bases not matched to a gene: 14. CDR1 is SGHVS, CDR2 FQNEAQ, per germline. The CDR3 runs 19 residues. CDR3 amino acids: CASSLIIRDRKPYNSPLHF. The DNA for the CDR3 is TGTGCCAGCAGCTTAATTATTAGGGACAGAAAGCCGTATAATTCACCCCTCCACTTT.

The chain joins TRBV4-2 to TRBJ2-5, with D perhaps TRBD2 (7 bases). Germline V CDR1 and CDR2: LGHNA, YNFKEQ. The CDR3 is 14 amino acids. V was clipped by 3 bases and J by 2 bases, with 10 bases between them. CDR3 sequence reads: CASSQGGGQETQYF. The CDR3 nucleotides are TGTGCCAGCAGCCAGGGAGGGGGTCAAGAGACCCAGTACTTC.

This clonotype has more than one count but fewer than ten. This sequence joins TRBV20-1 and TRBJ1-2; D is unclear. The germline V and J ends were trimmed by 1 base and 8 bases, with 8 bases remaining between them. From germline, CDR1 is DFQATT and CDR2 SNEGSKA (reference sequence). CDR3 size: 11 residues. CDR3 bases: TGCAGTGCTAGAGGTGCGGGGGGCTACACCTTC. Translating gives CSARGAGGYTF.

The chain joins TRBV29-1 to TRBJ1-5, with D tentatively TRBD1 (5 bases). The germline gives CDR1 SQVTM, CDR2 ANQGSEA. This CDR3 spans 12 amino acids. The V end was cut by 4 bases, the J end by 6 bases, with 10 bases between. The CDR3 coding sequence is TGCAGCGTTGGGGACCGTAGTCAGCCCCAGCATTTT. It specifies CSVGDRSQPQHF.

V is TRBV6-1 and J is TRBJ1-3, with D possibly being TRBD1 (5 bases). Per germline, CDR1 MNHNS and CDR2 SASEGT. The CDR3 has 15 residues. Trimming cost V 7 bases and J 2 bases, with 15 bases left between them. The DNA for the CDR3 is TGTGCCAGCAACTCCCCGGGCAGGGCTGGAAACACCATATATTTT. It codes for CASNSPGRAGNTIYF.

The chain uses TRBV2 and TRBJ2-5; D possibly corresponds to TRBD2 (6 bases). The germline V gene has CDR1 SNHLY and CDR2 FYNNEI. Trimming pared 7 bases from V and 2 bases from J, leaving 14 bases between. This CDR3 spans 14 amino acids. The CDR3 sequence is CASTRSGSQETQYF. The DNA for the CDR3 is TGTGCCAGCACACGGAGCGGGTCTCAAGAGACCCAGTACTTC.

The V and J genes are TRBV12-3 or TRBV12-4 and TRBJ1-1; 7 bases are shared with TRBD1. The CDR3 loop spans 13 amino acids. The V and J ends lost 2 bases and 5 bases, in that order; junction bases with no gene match: 2. The CDR3 is CASSLLRGTEAFF. The CDR3 coding sequence is TGTGCCAGCAGTTTACTCAGGGGGACTGAAGCTTTCTTT.

This chain connects TRBV11-3 to TRBJ2-1; 10 bases are a match to TRBD2. Germline CDR1 and CDR2: SGHNT and YENEEA. V lost 5 bases to trimming and J lost 4 bases; unmatched junction nucleotides: 8. The CDR3 has 16 residues. The CDR3 nucleotides are TGTGCCAGCAGCAAGTTCTCTAGCGGGGGTTACAATGAGCAGTTCTTC. As protein: CASSKFSSGGYNEQFF.

The chain has TRBV4-2 and TRBJ2-6; D is ambiguous. The germline CDR1 and CDR2 sequences are LGHNA and YNFKEQ. CDR3 length: 18 amino acids. The germline V and J ends were trimmed by 0 bases and 4 bases, with 16 bases remaining between them. The CDR3 region has the DNA TGTGCCAGCAGCCAAGAGGCGGCCCAAGCGTCCGGGGCCAACGTCCTGACTTTC. Its translation: CASSQEAAQASGANVLTF.

The gene calls are TRBV6-2 or TRBV6-3 and TRBJ2-2; D remains unclear. V lost 2 bases and J lost 2, with 9 bases in between. CDR1 is MNHEY and CDR2 is SVGEGT in the germline V gene. The CDR3 covers 15 residues. The CDR3: CASSYRTGNTGELFF. In nucleotides, the CDR3 is TGTGCCAGCAGTTACCGGACGGGTAACACCGGGGAGCTGTTTTTT.